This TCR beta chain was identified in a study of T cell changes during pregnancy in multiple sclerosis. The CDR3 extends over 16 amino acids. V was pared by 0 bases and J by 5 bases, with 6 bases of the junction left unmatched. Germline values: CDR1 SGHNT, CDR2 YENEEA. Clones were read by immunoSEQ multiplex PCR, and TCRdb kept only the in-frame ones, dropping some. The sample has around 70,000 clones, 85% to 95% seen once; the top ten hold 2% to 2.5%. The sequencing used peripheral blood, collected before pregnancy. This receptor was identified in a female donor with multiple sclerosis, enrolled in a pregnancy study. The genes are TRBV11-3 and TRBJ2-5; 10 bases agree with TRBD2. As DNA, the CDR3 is TGTGCCAGCAGCTTAGATCTAGCGGGAGAAGGGGAGACCCAGTACTTC. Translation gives CASSLDLAGEGETQYF.